The 12 T cell receptor beta chains below were found in one sample sequenced in a study of blood T cells in healthy people across ages. Sample-barcoded 5' priming and a J-beta primer mix drove a second PCR of about 7 to 11 cycles. TCRdb passed the 5' RACE reads through MiXCR, listing each CDR3 protein once. The sample shows 600,000 to 1,000,000 distinct CDR3 sequences, more than 20% of them seen only once. This same sample was also taken into another study, of T cells of mothers and their children.

Sequencing input: blood. Source of these receptors: a boy younger than 18 in good health.

The J gene is TRBJ1-2, the V gene TRBV20-1; D gene ambiguous. Germline V lookup: CDR1 DFQATT, CDR2 SNEGSKA (reference sequence). The CDR3 is 12 residues long. The V and J ends lost 7 bases and 3 bases respectively, with 12 bases between them. This chain's CDR3 is CSGGQIYYGYTF. In nucleotides, the CDR3 is TGCAGTGGTGGCCAGATCTACTATGGCTACACCTTC.

This clonotype was found a few times. The chain links TRBV20-1 to TRBJ2-3; 7 nucleotides align to TRBD1. V gave up 1 base and J gave up 0 bases; unmatched junction bases: 4. Germline V CDR1 and CDR2: DFQATT, SNEGSKA (reference sequence). This CDR3 contains 15 residues. The CDR3 is CSARAPGQSTDTQYF. The CDR3 DNA follows: TGCAGTGCTAGAGCCCCGGGACAGAGCACAGATACGCAGTATTTT.

This chain uses TRBV5-5 with TRBJ2-1; TRBD2 aligns across 8 bases. J gave up 5 bases and V 0 bases, and 4 bases lay outside the gene matches. CDR3 length equals 15 residues. Germline CDR1 reads SGHKS; CDR2 reads YYEKEE (reference sequence). The CDR3: CASSLDGRADNEQFF. CDR3 bases: TGTGCCAGCAGCTTGGACGGGAGGGCCGACAATGAGCAGTTCTTC.

Comments on this clonotype: Germline is not matched at one junction end, which may reflect a read error. The chain recombines TRBV29-1 with TRBJ2-7; D not resolved. Germline lookup yields CDR1 SQVTM and CDR2 ANQGSEA. The CDR3 is 11 residues long. CDR3 sequence (DNA): TGCAGAGTTGTGGTTTCCTACGAGCAGCACTTC. As protein: CRVVVSYEQHF.

This clonotype appeared many times. V usage is TRBV27 and J usage is TRBJ2-7, with 7 bases fitting TRBD2. The CDR3 contains 14 residues. Germline CDR1 reads MNHEY; CDR2 reads SMNVEV (reference sequence). V dropped 3 bases and J dropped 2; count of bases not matched to a gene: 4. CDR3 amino acids: CASSLRGGAYEQYF. DNA for the CDR3: TGTGCCAGCAGTTTGAGGGGAGGGGCCTACGAGCAGTACTTC.

The chain joins TRBV2 to TRBJ1-4; the match to TRBD1 covers 8 bases. This CDR3 has 14 amino acids. Germline V gene lookup returns CDR1 SNHLY and CDR2 FYNNEI. V lost 8 bases and J lost 7; bases outside the gene matches: 9. CDR3 protein: CASRSDRDREKLFF. The CDR3 coding sequence is TGTGCCAGCCGATCGGACAGGGATCGTGAAAAACTGTTTTTT.

The chain has TRBV5-1 and TRBJ2-7; D perhaps matches TRBD2 (5 bases). Gene TRBJ2-1 matches the end of the DNA better, so the J call may be wrong. Germline lookup yields CDR1 SGHRS and CDR2 YFSETQ. The CDR3 length is 15 residues. The CDR3 loop is CASSSVGSPRNEQFF. CDR3 bases: TGCGCCAGCAGCTCTGTGGGGAGTCCCCGCAATGAGCAGTTCTTC.

The chain links TRBV10-2 to TRBJ2-5, with 9 positions matching TRBD1. V shed 6 bases and J 3 bases; nucleotides not matched to a gene: 8. Per the germline V gene, CDR1 is WSHSY and CDR2 is SAAADI. The CDR3 covers 15 residues. CDR3 DNA sequence: TGCGCCAGCAGACTCGGACAGGGGCGGGAAGAGACCCAGTACTTC. This gives the protein CASRLGQGREETQYF.

This rearrangement joins TRBV4-1 to TRBJ2-5; a possible D gene is TRBD2 (6 bases). Germline V lookup: CDR1 MGHRA, CDR2 YSYEKL. Trimming cost V 3 bases and J 7 bases, with 21 bases left between them. The CDR3 contains 16 residues. CDR3: CASSQTGEAPRGTQYF. CDR3 nucleotide sequence: TGCGCCAGCAGCCAGACCGGGGAGGCCCCGAGGGGGACCCAGTACTTC.

This clonotype was seen only a few times. V gene TRBV20-1 combines with J gene TRBJ2-5; 15 bases map to TRBD2. Looked up from germline, CDR1 is DFQATT and CDR2 is SNEGSKA (reference sequence). This CDR3 spans 17 amino acids. V lost 1 base to trimming and J lost 5 bases; unmatched junction nucleotides: 8. Here the CDR3 reads CSARAPGLAGGRETQYF. Written as DNA, the CDR3 is TGCAGTGCTAGAGCTCCGGGACTAGCGGGGGGAAGGGAGACCCAGTACTTC.

This chain links TRBV4-1 with TRBJ2-7; D tentatively reads TRBD1 or TRBD2 (5 bases each). V lost 1 base and J 4 bases, leaving 11 bases between the germline ends. Looked up from germline, CDR1 is MGHRA and CDR2 is YSYEKL. This CDR3 is 14 amino acids long. Here the CDR3 DNA reads TGCGCCAGCAGCCAAGCGGGGACGGAGTACGAGCAGTACTTC. As protein: CASSQAGTEYEQYF.

Many counts were recorded for this clonotype. The rearrangement links TRBV5-1 to TRBJ2-5; D uncertain. Germline-derived CDR1 and CDR2 are SGHRS and YFSETQ. Trimming removed 2 bases from V and 1 base from J, with 12 bases in between. There are 15 residues in the CDR3. CDR3 amino acids: CASSFTRGSQETQYF. CDR3 DNA: TGCGCCAGCAGCTTCACGCGCGGCTCCCAAGAGACCCAGTACTTC.